The TCR beta chain described here comes from a study of T cell changes during pregnancy in multiple sclerosis (dated by TCRdb to the late 2010s). Background for the entire study: The study looked at changes in the T cell repertoire across pregnancy in women with multiple sclerosis.

A remark on this clone: This clone's antigen is unknown. No quality values exist for individual bases; no much larger clone is one base distant.

As encoded in the germline V gene (reference sequence), CDR1 is LNHDA while CDR2 is SQIVND. From cysteine to phenylalanine, the CDR3 is 15 amino acids long. The CDR3 DNA has 45 bases and is translated from base 1. V drops 5 bases and J drops 2 bases, leaving 10 bases in between. Libraries were built with the immunoSEQ multiplex PCR assay. Not all clones reach the TCRdb copy of this immuneACCESS table, which keeps in-frame sequences only. Checked studies attribute under half of the gap to unresolved V genes and leave the rest unexplained. A total of roughly 75,000 clones appear in this sample, more than 85% of them only once. The ten largest clones add up to approximately 2.4% of the sample.

The receptor's source is a female donor in good health, enrolled as a control in a pregnancy study. The sequencing here drew on peripheral blood, taken after pregnancy. The chain joins TRBV19 to TRBJ2-6; TRBD1 could be the D gene, as 5 bases match. The CDR3 region reads CASSSIRAGANVLTF. The sequence in DNA is TGTGCCAGTAGTTCTATCAGGGCTGGGGCCAACGTCCTGACTTTC.